These T cell receptor beta chains were read from a single sample in a study of cytomegalovirus exposure and HLA in healthy donors. The method was immunoSEQ multiplex PCR; TCRdb's version includes in-frame clones alone and lacks a portion of them. The data contain about 55,000 clones, 75% to 80% of them singletons. The source material was PBMCs. These receptors all stem from a female donor in good health and CMV-seronegative. Each CDR3 is given with its conserved first and last residue. D genes are given only for firm matches. Rows may omit the clone size; those that give it use once, few, many or a size class.

few,TRBJ1-2,TRBV30,.,TGTGCCTGCCGGGGGGTAGACTATGGCTACACCTTC,CACRGVDYGYTF
.,TRBJ2-7,TRBV30,TRBD2,TGTGCCTGGAGTGTTGGGACTAGCGGGAGTTGGGGCGAGCAGTACTTC,CAWSVGTSGSWGEQYF
.,TRBJ2-7,TRBV7-2,.,TGTGCCAGCAGCTTTAGCGGAGCGGCCTACGAGCAGTACTTC,CASSFSGAAYEQYF
.,TRBJ2-6,TRBV18,.,TGTGCCAGCTCATCGAGCTCTGGGGCCAACGTCCTGACTTTC,CASSSSSGANVLTF
.,TRBJ2-7,TRBV4-3,.,TGCGCCAGCAGCCAAGAGGTCCTAGCGCCGTATAGCTCCTACGAGCAGTACTTC,CASSQEVLAPYSSYEQYF
.,TRBJ1-1,TRBV2,.,TGTGCCAGCCCTGTGGGGGGAGAGACTGAAGCTTTCTTT,CASPVGGETEAFF
.,TRBJ2-3,TRBV11-3,.,TGTGCCAGCAGCTTAGAACATTGGGAGAGCACAGATACGCAGTATTTT,CASSLEHWESTDTQYF
.,TRBJ2-7,TRBV10-1,TRBD1,TGCGCCAAAGAAGGGTCGATAGGGACAGTGCCTCTCTACGAGCAGTACTTC,CAKEGSIGTVPLYEQYF
.,TRBJ1-2,TRBV19,.,TGTGCCAGTAGTATATCGGGCAGGGGCCGGACTGGCTACACCTTC,CASSISGRGRTGYTF
.,TRBJ1-2,TRBV7-9,.,TGTGCCAGCAGGTCCGACGGGGAAACCAATGGCTACACCTTC,CASRSDGETNGYTF
.,TRBJ1-4,TRBV11-2,.,TGTGCCAGCAGGCCTCCGGGGAGGAAAAATGAAAAACTGTTTTTT,CASRPPGRKNEKLFF
.,TRBJ2-1,TRBV5-6,TRBD2,TGTGCCAGCAGCTTGACCAGGACTAGCGACTACAATAAGCAGTTCTTC,CASSLTRTSDYNKQFF
.,TRBJ2-3,TRBV28,.,TGTGCCAGCAGTACGCCTAATAGGGGCTGGGCAGATACGCAGTATTTT,CASSTPNRGWADTQYF
.,TRBJ1-1,TRBV28,.,TGTGCCAGCAGTTTACGGCTGACGGGAGTGATGAACACTGAAGCTTTCTTT,CASSLRLTGVMNTEAFF
.,TRBJ2-7,TRBV5-6,.,TGTGCCAGCAGCTTGGGCCTAGCGCCGACCTACGAGCAGTACTTC,CASSLGLAPTYEQYF
few,TRBJ2-3,TRBV6-4,.,TGTGCCAGCAGTCCTACACTCCGGGACACACACACAGATACGCAGTATTTT,CASSPTLRDTHTDTQYF
few,TRBJ1-1,TRBV2,TRBD1,TGTGCCAGCAGGGGGGACAGGAACACTGAAGCTTTCTTT,CASRGDRNTEAFF
.,TRBJ2-1,TRBV5-6,.,TGTGCCAGCAGCTTGCCCGTAGGGGTTTATGAGCAGTTCTTC,CASSLPVGVYEQFF
few,TRBJ2-7,TRBV7-8,.,TGTGCCAGCAGCCTCAGGGCGGGGGCTGCCGAGCAGTACTTC,CASSLRAGAAEQYF
.,TRBJ2-1,TRBV7-9,.,TGTGCCAGCAGCTTTTCCAGCTACAATGAGCAGTTCTTC,CASSFSSYNEQFF
.,TRBJ2-1,TRBV6-5,.,TGTGCCAGCAGACCACAGGCGACAAATGAGCAGTTCTTC,CASRPQATNEQFF
.,TRBJ1-3,TRBV21-1,.,TGTGCCAGCCGGAGGGACAGGGCTAGCTCTGGAAACACCATATATTTT,CASRRDRASSGNTIYF
few,TRBJ1-4,TRBV6-1,.,TGTGCCAGCAGTGAAGTTGGACAGCTTGAAAAACTGTTTTTT,CASSEVGQLEKLFF
.,TRBJ2-7,TRBV6-1,TRBD2,TGTGCCAGCAGTGAAACGGGACTAGCGGGAGTTCTTACCTACGAGCAGTACTTC,CASSETGLAGVLTYEQYF
.,TRBJ2-5,TRBV11-1,.,TGTGCCAGCAGCTCGACGGCGGTGACCCAGTACTTC,CASSSTAVTQYF
.,TRBJ1-4,TRBV28,TRBD1,TGTGCCAGCAGTTTGCCAGGGGGCCAAGAAAAACTGTTTTTT,CASSLPGGQEKLFF
.,TRBJ1-1,TRBV18,.,TGTGCCAGCTCACCAGACCCGGGGTCGCGGGGAGCTTTCTTT,CASSPDPGSRGAFF
few,TRBJ2-5,TRBV18,.,TGTGCCAGCTCACCATTAGGGGGTACGGAGACCCAGTACTTC,CASSPLGGTETQYF
.,TRBJ1-1,TRBV18,.,TGTGCCAGCTCAATCAGTGGCACACACACTGAAGCTTTCTTT,CASSISGTHTEAFF
.,TRBJ2-7,TRBV6-1,TRBD2,TGTGCCAGCAGTGATGCGGTGCTCGGGACTAGCGGGAACTACGAGCAGTACTTC,CASSDAVLGTSGNYEQYF
.,TRBJ1-1,TRBV2,TRBD1,TGTGCCAGCAGGGCAGGGGGAAGGCACACTGAAGCTTTCTTT,CASRAGGRHTEAFF
.,TRBJ1-2,TRBV10-3,TRBD1,TGTGCCATCAGTGCCGGGACAGGGGGAATGCAAGGCTACACCTTC,CAISAGTGGMQGYTF
.,TRBJ2-7,TRBV10-3,.,TGTGCCATCAGTGAGATCGGGGACGAGCAGTACTTC,CAISEIGDEQYF
.,TRBJ2-2,TRBV5-1,TRBD2,TGCGCCAGCAGCTCACGAGGGCTAGCGGGAGTTGGCGGGGAGCTGTTTTTT,CASSSRGLAGVGGELFF
.,TRBJ2-1,TRBV10-3,TRBD1,TGTGCCATCAGCCCCGGGACAGGGGACAATGAGCAGTTCTTC,CAISPGTGDNEQFF
.,TRBJ2-1,TRBV11-3,.,TGTGCCAGCAGCTTAGCGGGTTCGCCCTACAATGAGCAGTTCTTC,CASSLAGSPYNEQFF
once,TRBJ2-7,TRBV9,TRBD2,TGTGCCAGCAGCGTAGGCGGGAGGGCCGTCTACGAGCAGTACTTC,CASSVGGRAVYEQYF
.,TRBJ1-2,TRBV2,.,TGTGCCAGCACTGAGGGAGTATATGGCTACACCTTC,CASTEGVYGYTF
.,TRBJ2-7,TRBV11-2,TRBD1,TGTGCCAGCAGCTGGGGACAGGGTCCCTACGAGCAGTACTTC,CASSWGQGPYEQYF
.,TRBJ1-4,TRBV7-2,.,TGTGCCAGCAGCTGGGGGCAAATTGAAAAACTGTTTTTT,CASSWGQIEKLFF
.,TRBJ2-5,TRBV25-1,.,TGTGCCAGCAGTGAAAGTGGCAGCGAAGAGACCCAGTACTTC,CASSESGSEETQYF
once,TRBJ1-2,TRBV4-1,.,TGCGCCAGCAGCCAAGATCAGCTGGTGACAGGTGTCTATGGCTACACCTTC,CASSQDQLVTGVYGYTF
.,TRBJ1-1,TRBV29-1,.,TGCAGCGTTTCACAGGGTCTGAACACTGAAGCTTTCTTT,CSVSQGLNTEAFF
.,TRBJ2-4,TRBV5-1,TRBD1,TGCGCCAGCAGCCTGGACAGGGTATCCAAAAACATTCAGTACTTC,CASSLDRVSKNIQYF
.,TRBJ2-1,TRBV6-1,TRBD2,TGTGCCAGCACCGTAGCGGGGGGCTCCTACAATGAGCAGTTCTTC,CASTVAGGSYNEQFF
.,TRBJ1-1,TRBV5-6,.,TGTGCCAGCAGCTTCTCTTGGGGGCGTGGGGACACTGAAGCTTTCTTT,CASSFSWGRGDTEAFF
few,TRBJ2-3,TRBV4-1,TRBD2,TGCGCCAGCAGCCAAGGGGGACTAGCGGGGGGGGGTTTAGATACGCAGTATTTT,CASSQGGLAGGGLDTQYF
.,TRBJ2-5,TRBV30,TRBD1,TGTGCCTGGAGGGGGGACAGAAAAGAGACCCAGTACTTC,CAWRGDRKETQYF
few,TRBJ1-2,TRBV30,TRBD1,TGTGCCTCCCGGGACAGGGGCGTTGGCTACACCTTC,CASRDRGVGYTF
.,TRBJ1-1,TRBV19,.,TGTGCCAGTAGTATAGTTGAGGGAACTGAAGCTTTCTTT,CASSIVEGTEAFF
few,TRBJ1-2,TRBV29-1,.,TGCAGCGTTGATAAGCACCTTAACTATGGCTACACCTTC,CSVDKHLNYGYTF
once,TRBJ1-3,TRBV6-5,.,TGTGCCAGCAGTCGGGGATCCCTCTCTGGAAACACCATATATTTT,CASSRGSLSGNTIYF
.,TRBJ2-7,TRBV27,TRBD2,TGTGCCAGCAGCAGCGATAGCGGGAGGCGTTTCTACGAGCAGTACTTC,CASSSDSGRRFYEQYF
.,TRBJ2-7,TRBV27,TRBD1,TGTGCCAGCAGTTCGTACCGGGACAGGGGATACGAGCAGTACTTC,CASSSYRDRGYEQYF
.,TRBJ1-3,TRBV5-8,TRBD1,TGTGCCAGCAGCTCGGGACAGGAATACTCTGGAAACACCATATATTTT,CASSSGQEYSGNTIYF
.,TRBJ2-5,TRBV2,TRBD1,TGTGCCAGCAGTCCGGGACAGGGGGCCAGGGAGCAGTACTTC,CASSPGQGAREQYF
few,TRBJ2-1,TRBV28,TRBD2,TGTGCCAGCAGGGGAACCGGGACTAGGGGCAGAGATGAGCAGTTCTTC,CASRGTGTRGRDEQFF
once,TRBJ2-3,TRBV28,.,TGTGCCAGCAGTTTGATCCCGGTGGATACGCAGTATTTT,CASSLIPVDTQYF
.,TRBJ2-7,TRBV6-1,.,TGTGCCAGCAGTGAAGGACAGGACCTTACCTACGAGCAGTACTTC,CASSEGQDLTYEQYF
.,TRBJ2-5,TRBV4-2,TRBD1,TGTGCCAGCAGCCAAGGGGAGACAGGGGGCGCGGGGGAGACCCAGTACTTC,CASSQGETGGAGETQYF